This TCR beta chain was profiled in a study of control samples from healthy donors and cancer patients. Clones were read by immunoSEQ multiplex PCR, and TCRdb kept only the in-frame ones, dropping some. The data contain 150,000 to 200,000 clones, about 94% of them singletons. The germline gives CDR1 LNHDA, CDR2 SQIVND (reference sequence). This CDR3 is 14 amino acids long. V was pared by 5 bases and J by 7 bases, with 12 bases between. The sample was blood. The genes are TRBV19 and TRBJ2-6, with D perhaps matching TRBD2 (5 bases). The sequence derives from a woman in her forties in good health. This CDR3 is CASSLGAGANVLTF. The CDR3 nucleotides are TGTGCCAGTAGTCTGGGAGCCGGCGCCAACGTCCTGACTTTC.